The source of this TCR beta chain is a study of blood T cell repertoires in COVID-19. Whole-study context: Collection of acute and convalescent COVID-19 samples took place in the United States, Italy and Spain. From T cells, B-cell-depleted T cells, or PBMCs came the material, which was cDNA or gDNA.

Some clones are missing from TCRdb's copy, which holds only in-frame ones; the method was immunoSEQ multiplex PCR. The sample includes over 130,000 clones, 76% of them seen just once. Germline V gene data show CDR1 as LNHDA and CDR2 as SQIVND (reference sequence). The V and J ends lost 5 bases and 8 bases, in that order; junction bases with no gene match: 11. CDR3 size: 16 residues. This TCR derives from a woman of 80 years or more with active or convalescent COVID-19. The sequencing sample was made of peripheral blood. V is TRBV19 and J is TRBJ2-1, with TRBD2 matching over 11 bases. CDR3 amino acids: CASSLFPGTSGYEQFF. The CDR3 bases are TGTGCCAGTAGTCTCTTCCCCGGGACTAGCGGTTATGAGCAGTTCTTC.